The sequence of this T cell receptor (beta chain) was determined in a study of lymphopenia after photon versus proton radiotherapy. Method: immunoSEQ multiplex PCR; TCRdb's copy keeps in-frame clones and lacks some. Counted here are 50,000 to 60,000 clones, 92% occurring once; the ten biggest clones make up roughly 18%. The germline gives CDR1 SGHTA, CDR2 FQGNSA. With V trimmed by 8 bases and J by 0 bases, 8 bases remained unmatched. The CDR3 has 15 amino acids. The chain employs TRBV7-2 and TRBJ2-5; the match to TRBD2 covers 8 bases. The sequencing used peripheral blood, collected from a patient treated with photon-based radiotherapy. The clonotype originates from a woman in her forties with cholangiocarcinoma. Written as DNA, the CDR3 is TGTGCCAGCGTCCTTAGCGGGATGTACCAAGAGACCCAGTACTTC. Amino acid sequence: CASVLSGMYQETQYF. Together with reference TRBV7-2 and TRBJ2-5, the CDR3 gives the full variable domain: GAGVSQSPSNKVTEKGKDVELRCDPISGHTALYWYRQSLGQGLEFLIYFQGNSAPDKSGLPSDRFSAERTGGSVSTLTIQRTQQEDSAVYLCASVLSGMYQETQYFGPGTRLLVL.